This TCR beta chain is from a study of post-analysis software for immune sequencing data. Overall study results and limits: Several TRBV segments (TRBV5-6, TRBV5-1 and TRBV20-1 among them) occurred more frequently in patients than in controls.

Researchers reported that TCR beta cDNA libraries carried unique molecular identifiers. From the PCR reads, TCRdb called clonotypes with MiXCR, one entry per CDR3 protein. Of about 400,000 distinct CDR3 sequences listed, around a third are singletons. As regards this clonotype: Antigen unknown.

Germline V CDR1 and CDR2: SGHTA, FQGNSA. The CDR3 loop spans 14 amino acids. Between the trimmed V and J ends, which lost 5 bases and 4 bases, there was a span of 14 bases. V is TRBV7-2 and J is TRBJ1-2; D remains unclear. Material: blood. This receptor was taken from a girl between 5 and 17 years old with multiple sclerosis. This CDR3 is CASSPYGSSYGYTF. CDR3 nucleotides: TGTGCCAGCAGCCCCTATGGGTCTAGCTATGGCTACACCTTC.